A selection of T cell receptor beta chains follows, all from one sample in a study of blood T cell repertoires in COVID-19. Measured with immunoSEQ multiplex PCR; TCRdb has only the in-frame clones, and not every one. The sample includes roughly 200,000 clones, approximately 91% of them seen just once. What was sequenced was peripheral blood. These receptors all stem from a man between 18 and 35 years old with active or convalescent COVID-19. CDR3s include the opening cysteine and the closing phenylalanine or tryptophan. The order of the fields is J gene, clone size, D gene, V gene, CDR3 DNA, CDR3 protein. A D gene is named only where the DNA matches it firmly. Clone size is stated in some rows and not others, as once, few, many or a class when expanded.

j_gene: TRBJ2-3; abundance: .; d_gene: .; v_gene: TRBV5-1; CDR3nt: TGCGCCAGCAGCTTGGGAGGAGATACGCAGTATTTT; CDR3aa: CASSLGGDTQYF
j_gene: TRBJ2-5; abundance: .; d_gene: .; v_gene: TRBV30; CDR3nt: TGTGCCTGGACGCGGGGAGCAGAGACCCAGTACTTC; CDR3aa: CAWTRGAETQYF
j_gene: TRBJ1-1; abundance: .; d_gene: TRBD1; v_gene: TRBV14; CDR3nt: TGTGCCAGCAGCCAAGGCTTCGCTGACAGGGGGCTGGAGACTGAAGCTTTCTTT; CDR3aa: CASSQGFADRGLETEAFF
j_gene: TRBJ2-1; abundance: .; d_gene: .; v_gene: TRBV6-4; CDR3nt: TGTGCCAGCAGTGACTCAAGGAGGTCCCCCTACAATGAGCAGTTCTTC; CDR3aa: CASSDSRRSPYNEQFF
j_gene: TRBJ1-1; abundance: few; d_gene: .; v_gene: TRBV6-2/TRBV6-3; CDR3nt: TGTGCCAGCAGTAACCATGACCGAGGAGCTTTCTTT; CDR3aa: CASSNHDRGAFF
j_gene: TRBJ2-7; abundance: .; d_gene: TRBD2; v_gene: TRBV19; CDR3nt: TGTGCCAGCACGGGACTAGCGGGAGAGCCGTACTTC; CDR3aa: CASTGLAGEPYF
j_gene: TRBJ2-2; abundance: .; d_gene: .; v_gene: TRBV6-5; CDR3nt: TGTGCCAGCAGTCCGGGACTGCAGTCCACCGGGGAGCTGTTTTTT; CDR3aa: CASSPGLQSTGELFF
j_gene: TRBJ2-3; abundance: .; d_gene: TRBD1; v_gene: TRBV27; CDR3nt: TGTGCCAGCATCAACAAAACAGGGGGGTCTTCAGATACGCAGTATTTT; CDR3aa: CASINKTGGSSDTQYF
j_gene: TRBJ1-2; abundance: .; d_gene: TRBD1; v_gene: TRBV29-1; CDR3nt: TGCAGCGTTTCTAAGGGACAGGGAGGGGTTATGGATAACTATGGCTACACCTTC; CDR3aa: CSVSKGQGGVMDNYGYTF
j_gene: TRBJ1-2; abundance: .; d_gene: .; v_gene: TRBV6-1; CDR3nt: TGTGCCAGCAGTGAACGACCCAGCCTTACTATGGGCTACACCTTC; CDR3aa: CASSERPSLTMGYTF
j_gene: TRBJ1-5; abundance: .; d_gene: .; v_gene: TRBV7-8; CDR3nt: TGTGCCAGCAGCTTAGCGGCCCGGAGGCTCAATCAGCCCCAGCATTTT; CDR3aa: CASSLAARRLNQPQHF
j_gene: TRBJ2-2; abundance: .; d_gene: .; v_gene: TRBV19; CDR3nt: TGTGCCAGTAGTATCCGGGACACCGGGGAGCTGTTTTTT; CDR3aa: CASSIRDTGELFF
j_gene: TRBJ1-6; abundance: .; d_gene: .; v_gene: TRBV5-8; CDR3nt: TGTGCCAGCAGCTTGGTTGAGACTTATGTCAGCTCCTATAATTCACCCCTCCACTTT; CDR3aa: CASSLVETYVSSYNSPLHF
j_gene: TRBJ2-7; abundance: .; d_gene: TRBD2; v_gene: TRBV3-1/TRBV3-2; CDR3nt: TGTGCCAGCAGCCAAGAGCGGGGGGGCTCCTACGAGCAGTACTTC; CDR3aa: CASSQERGGSYEQYF
j_gene: TRBJ2-7; abundance: .; d_gene: TRBD2; v_gene: TRBV18; CDR3nt: TGTGCCAGCTCACCAAACCCAGGGAGGGACGACTCCTACGAGCAGTACTTC; CDR3aa: CASSPNPGRDDSYEQYF
j_gene: TRBJ1-2; abundance: .; d_gene: .; v_gene: TRBV27; CDR3nt: TGTGCCAGCAGTCCACGCGGTCACGGTGGCTACACCTTC; CDR3aa: CASSPRGHGGYTF
j_gene: TRBJ1-1; abundance: once; d_gene: .; v_gene: TRBV7-8; CDR3nt: TGTGCCAGCAGCCCCTTTGACCCGGGAGCTTTCTTT; CDR3aa: CASSPFDPGAFF
j_gene: TRBJ2-5; abundance: .; d_gene: .; v_gene: TRBV29-1; CDR3nt: TGCAGCGTTGTACGGAGTCAAGAGACCCAGTACTTC; CDR3aa: CSVVRSQETQYF
j_gene: TRBJ1-2; abundance: .; d_gene: .; v_gene: TRBV4-1; CDR3nt: TGCGCCAGCAGCCATCCGGGTGTATCTCAGGGCTACACCTTC; CDR3aa: CASSHPGVSQGYTF
j_gene: TRBJ1-1; abundance: .; d_gene: .; v_gene: TRBV28; CDR3nt: TGTGCCACGGGTAGAGGCACTGAAGCTTTCTTT; CDR3aa: CATGRGTEAFF
j_gene: TRBJ1-1; abundance: .; d_gene: .; v_gene: TRBV2; CDR3nt: TGTGCCAGCAAAGGACAGATGAACACTGAAGCTTTCTTT; CDR3aa: CASKGQMNTEAFF
j_gene: TRBJ2-7; abundance: .; d_gene: TRBD2; v_gene: TRBV3-1/TRBV3-2; CDR3nt: TGTGCCAGCAGCCAACTTCCGGAGATCGGACTAGCGGGAGGAGGAGAGCAGTACTTC; CDR3aa: CASSQLPEIGLAGGGEQYF
j_gene: TRBJ1-6; abundance: .; d_gene: .; v_gene: TRBV30; CDR3nt: TGTGCCTGGAGGGGCACACAGGGAAACAATTCACCCCTCCACTTT; CDR3aa: CAWRGTQGNNSPLHF
j_gene: TRBJ2-7; abundance: .; d_gene: .; v_gene: TRBV2; CDR3nt: TGTGCCAGCAGTGACCAGGGCTCCTACGAGCAGTACTTC; CDR3aa: CASSDQGSYEQYF
j_gene: TRBJ1-1; abundance: few; d_gene: .; v_gene: TRBV2; CDR3nt: TGTGCCAGCATTCTAGGCCGTGGCACTGAAGCTTTCTTT; CDR3aa: CASILGRGTEAFF
j_gene: TRBJ1-6; abundance: .; d_gene: .; v_gene: TRBV7-8; CDR3nt: TGTGCCAGCAGCCACAGCCAGTATAATTCACCCCTCCACTTT; CDR3aa: CASSHSQYNSPLHF
j_gene: TRBJ1-2; abundance: .; d_gene: .; v_gene: TRBV6-1; CDR3nt: TGTGCCAGCGAAAGAAAGGGAGGGGATTATGGCTACACCTTC; CDR3aa: CASERKGGDYGYTF
j_gene: TRBJ2-2; abundance: .; d_gene: .; v_gene: TRBV7-2; CDR3nt: TGTGCCAGTTTACGAGGGGGGGGATACACCGGGGAGCTGTTTTTT; CDR3aa: CASLRGGGYTGELFF
j_gene: TRBJ2-1; abundance: .; d_gene: TRBD1; v_gene: TRBV5-1; CDR3nt: TGCGCCAGCAGCTTGACAGGGGGCAACTACAATGAGCAGTTCTTC; CDR3aa: CASSLTGGNYNEQFF
j_gene: TRBJ1-2; abundance: .; d_gene: .; v_gene: TRBV7-2; CDR3nt: TGTGCCAGCAGCTTATGGTACGGGGACTATGGCTACACCTTC; CDR3aa: CASSLWYGDYGYTF
j_gene: TRBJ1-1; abundance: .; d_gene: .; v_gene: TRBV28; CDR3nt: TGTGCCAGCTGGCTACGCCACACAGATGAAGCTTTCTTT; CDR3aa: CASWLRHTDEAFF
j_gene: TRBJ2-3; abundance: .; d_gene: TRBD2; v_gene: TRBV27; CDR3nt: TGTGCCAGCAGCCGAAGCGGGGAGACAGATACGCAGTATTTT; CDR3aa: CASSRSGETDTQYF
j_gene: TRBJ2-7; abundance: .; d_gene: TRBD1; v_gene: TRBV5-1; CDR3nt: TGCGCCAGCAGCTGGGGTTCGGGACAGACCTACGAGCAGTACTTC; CDR3aa: CASSWGSGQTYEQYF
j_gene: TRBJ2-7; abundance: .; d_gene: TRBD2; v_gene: TRBV29-1; CDR3nt: TGCAGCGTTATGAGGGCGGGAGGAATCTACGAGCAGTACTTC; CDR3aa: CSVMRAGGIYEQYF
j_gene: TRBJ2-1; abundance: .; d_gene: TRBD2; v_gene: TRBV6-4; CDR3nt: TGTGCCAGCAGTCCTGCGACTAGCGGGAGCTCCTACAATGAGCAGTTCTTC; CDR3aa: CASSPATSGSSYNEQFF
j_gene: TRBJ1-1; abundance: once; d_gene: TRBD1; v_gene: TRBV12-5; CDR3nt: TGTGCTAGTGGTGCTGACAGGGGAGGTACTGAAGCTTTCTTT; CDR3aa: CASGADRGGTEAFF
j_gene: TRBJ2-1; abundance: .; d_gene: TRBD2; v_gene: TRBV5-1; CDR3nt: TGCGCCAGCAGCCCGGGACTAGCGGGGGAGGGTGAGCAGTTCTTC; CDR3aa: CASSPGLAGEGEQFF
j_gene: TRBJ2-7; abundance: .; d_gene: .; v_gene: TRBV5-4; CDR3nt: TGTGCCAGCAGCGGAGGGCCTGCGACCTCCTACGAGCAGTACTTC; CDR3aa: CASSGGPATSYEQYF
j_gene: TRBJ1-4; abundance: .; d_gene: TRBD1; v_gene: TRBV10-3; CDR3nt: TGTGCCATCAGTGAGTCGGGACAGGGGGCAACTAATGAAAAACTGTTTTTT; CDR3aa: CAISESGQGATNEKLFF
j_gene: TRBJ1-2; abundance: .; d_gene: TRBD1; v_gene: TRBV5-1; CDR3nt: TGCGCCAGCAGCTACGTGACAGGGAAAGAGAACTTCTATGGCTACACCTTC; CDR3aa: CASSYVTGKENFYGYTF
j_gene: TRBJ1-1; abundance: .; d_gene: .; v_gene: TRBV30; CDR3nt: TGTGCCTGGAGTTCCCAGGCTAACACTGAAGCTTTCTTT; CDR3aa: CAWSSQANTEAFF
j_gene: TRBJ1-1; abundance: once; d_gene: .; v_gene: TRBV10-3; CDR3nt: TGTGCCATCACCGGGGAAGCTTTCTTT; CDR3aa: CAITGEAFF
j_gene: TRBJ2-7; abundance: few; d_gene: .; v_gene: TRBV4-2; CDR3nt: TGTGCCAGCAGCCAGGGGGGATCTTACGAGCAGTACTTC; CDR3aa: CASSQGGSYEQYF
j_gene: TRBJ2-1; abundance: .; d_gene: TRBD2; v_gene: TRBV27; CDR3nt: TGTGCCAGCAGTTTAGGGGCTAGCGGCGTGGGGAATGAGCAGTTCTTC; CDR3aa: CASSLGASGVGNEQFF
j_gene: TRBJ1-1; abundance: .; d_gene: TRBD1; v_gene: TRBV5-5; CDR3nt: TGTGCCAGCAGCGGATGGAAGGGGGCGGACACTGAAGCTTTCTTT; CDR3aa: CASSGWKGADTEAFF
j_gene: TRBJ1-3; abundance: .; d_gene: .; v_gene: TRBV14; CDR3nt: TGTGCCAGCAGCCAAGCGAGGCTCTCTGGAAACACCATATATTTT; CDR3aa: CASSQARLSGNTIYF
j_gene: TRBJ1-1; abundance: .; d_gene: TRBD1; v_gene: TRBV7-9; CDR3nt: TGTGCCAGCAGCTTAGGGACAGGCAACACTGAAGCTTTCTTT; CDR3aa: CASSLGTGNTEAFF
j_gene: TRBJ2-3; abundance: .; d_gene: TRBD1; v_gene: TRBV6-6; CDR3nt: TGTGCCAGCAGTTACTCGACAGGGGTGGGGACAGATACGCAGTATTTT; CDR3aa: CASSYSTGVGTDTQYF
j_gene: TRBJ1-1; abundance: once; d_gene: .; v_gene: TRBV5-8; CDR3nt: TGTGCCAGCAGCCCACAGAACACTGAAGCTTTCTTT; CDR3aa: CASSPQNTEAFF
j_gene: TRBJ1-5; abundance: .; d_gene: TRBD1; v_gene: TRBV5-1; CDR3nt: TGCGCCAGAGAACAGGGGAATCAGCCCCAGCATTTT; CDR3aa: CAREQGNQPQHF
j_gene: TRBJ1-6; abundance: .; d_gene: .; v_gene: TRBV7-9; CDR3nt: TGTGCCAGCAGCTCCGCCCCGGGAGAGTATTCACCCCTCCACTTT; CDR3aa: CASSSAPGEYSPLHF